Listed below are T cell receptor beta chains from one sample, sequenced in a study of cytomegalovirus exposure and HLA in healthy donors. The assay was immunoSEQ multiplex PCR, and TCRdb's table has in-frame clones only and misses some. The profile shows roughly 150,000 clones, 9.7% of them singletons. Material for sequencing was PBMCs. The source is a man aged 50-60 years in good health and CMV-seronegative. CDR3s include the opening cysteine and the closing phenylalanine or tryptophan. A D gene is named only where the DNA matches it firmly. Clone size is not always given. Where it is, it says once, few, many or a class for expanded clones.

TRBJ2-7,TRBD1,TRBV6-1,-,CASRGAQGGSYEQYF,TGTGCCAGCAGGGGTGCACAGGGGGGATCCTACGAGCAGTACTTC
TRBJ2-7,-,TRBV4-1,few,CASSPQGPEQYF,TGCGCCAGCAGCCCGCAGGGCCCCGAGCAGTACTTC
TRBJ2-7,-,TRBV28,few,CASSLLGRALNQYF,TGTGCCAGCAGTTTATTAGGCAGGGCCCTTAATCAGTACTTC
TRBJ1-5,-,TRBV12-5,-,CASGLDTGQTQHF,TGTGCTAGTGGTTTGGATACCGGACAGACCCAGCATTTT
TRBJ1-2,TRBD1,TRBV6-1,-,CASSALWDSDYGYTF,TGTGCCAGCAGTGCATTGTGGGACAGCGACTATGGCTACACCTTC
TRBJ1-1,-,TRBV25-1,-,CASSDRWTARNTEAFF,TGTGCCAGCAGTGACCGATGGACAGCGAGGAACACTGAAGCTTTCTTT
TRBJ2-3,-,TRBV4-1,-,CASSQDRGAADTQYF,TGCGCCAGCAGCCAAGATCGGGGGGCAGCAGATACGCAGTATTTT
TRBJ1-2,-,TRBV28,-,CASSLGPAYGYTF,TGTGCCAGCAGTTTGGGCCCTGCCTATGGCTACACCTTC
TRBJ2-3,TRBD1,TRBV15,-,CATSRRRTGDPTDTQYF,TGTGCCACCAGCAGGCGCCGGACAGGGGACCCCACAGATACGCAGTATTTT
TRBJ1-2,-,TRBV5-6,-,CASSLETGLNYGYTF,TGTGCCAGCAGCTTGGAAACAGGATTGAACTATGGCTACACCTTC